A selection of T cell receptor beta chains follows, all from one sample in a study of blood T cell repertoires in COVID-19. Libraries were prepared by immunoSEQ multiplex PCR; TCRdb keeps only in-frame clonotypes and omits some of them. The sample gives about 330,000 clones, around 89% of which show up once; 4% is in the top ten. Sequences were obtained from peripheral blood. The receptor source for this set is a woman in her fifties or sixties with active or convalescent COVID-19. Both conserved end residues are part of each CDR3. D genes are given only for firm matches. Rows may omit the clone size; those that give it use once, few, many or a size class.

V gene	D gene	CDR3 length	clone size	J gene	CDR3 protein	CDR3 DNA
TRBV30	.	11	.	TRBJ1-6	CAWGPGTSLHF	TGTGCCTGGGGCCCCGGGACATCCCTCCACTTT
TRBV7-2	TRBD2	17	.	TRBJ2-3	CASSLLGSGSGTDTQYF	TGTGCCAGCAGCTTATTAGGTAGCGGGAGTGGCACAGATACGCAGTATTTT
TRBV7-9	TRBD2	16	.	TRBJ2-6	CASSFPGGTGANVLTF	TGTGCCAGCAGCTTCCCGGGGGGTACGGGGGCCAACGTCCTGACTTTC
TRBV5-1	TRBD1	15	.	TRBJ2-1	CASSDWDRGYNEQFF	TGCGCCAGTTCCGACTGGGACAGGGGTTACAATGAGCAGTTCTTC
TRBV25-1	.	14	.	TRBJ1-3	CASSVSSSGNTIYF	TGTGCCAGCAGTGTATCGAGCTCTGGAAACACCATATATTTT
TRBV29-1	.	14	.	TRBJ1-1	CSVAASSGMAEAFF	TGCAGCGTCGCCGCGTCTTCAGGGATGGCTGAAGCTTTCTTT
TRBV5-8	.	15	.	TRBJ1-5	CASARGGYSNQPQHF	TGTGCCAGCGCCAGGGGCGGGTATAGCAATCAGCCCCAGCATTTT
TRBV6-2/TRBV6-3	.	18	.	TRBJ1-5	CASSYVRQGSPFNQPQHF	TGTGCCAGCAGTTACGTACGGCAGGGGTCCCCCTTTAATCAGCCCCAGCATTTT
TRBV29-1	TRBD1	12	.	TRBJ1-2	CSVRDRGYGYTF	TGCAGCGTCCGGGACAGGGGTTATGGCTACACCTTC
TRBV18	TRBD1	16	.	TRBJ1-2	CASSFGTGAPLDGYTF	TGTGCCAGCTCGTTCGGGACAGGAGCTCCTCTGGATGGCTACACCTTC
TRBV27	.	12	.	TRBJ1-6	CASSPIGSPLHF	TGTGCCAGCAGTCCAATCGGGTCACCCCTCCACTTT
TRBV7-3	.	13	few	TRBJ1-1	CASSFQENTEAFF	TGTGCCAGCAGCTTCCAGGAGAACACTGAAGCTTTCTTT
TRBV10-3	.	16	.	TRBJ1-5	CAISDSGLLTNQPQHF	TGTGCCATCAGTGATTCCGGACTCCTTACAAATCAGCCCCAGCATTTT
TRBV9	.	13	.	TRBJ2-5	CASSVVERETQYF	TGTGCCAGCAGCGTAGTCGAGAGGGAGACCCAGTACTTC
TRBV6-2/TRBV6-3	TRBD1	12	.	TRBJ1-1	CASSWDSLEAFF	TGTGCCAGCAGTTGGGACAGTCTTGAAGCTTTCTTT
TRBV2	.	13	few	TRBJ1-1	CASSESRRGEAFF	TGTGCCAGCAGTGAATCAAGGAGGGGTGAGGCTTTCTTT
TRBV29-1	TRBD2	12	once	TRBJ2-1	CSVETGGVEQFF	TGCAGCGTTGAGACGGGGGGTGTTGAGCAGTTCTTC
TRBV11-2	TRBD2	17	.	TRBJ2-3	CASSLGTTSGRTDTQYF	TGTGCCAGCAGCTTAGGCACGACTAGCGGGCGCACAGATACGCAGTATTTT
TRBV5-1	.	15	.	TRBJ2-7	CASSLTGSYSYEQYF	TGCGCCAGCAGCTTGACGGGGTCTTACTCCTACGAGCAGTACTTC
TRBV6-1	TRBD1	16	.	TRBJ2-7	CASSEAPGTASYEQYF	TGTGCCAGCAGTGAAGCGCCCGGGACAGCCTCTTACGAGCAGTACTTC
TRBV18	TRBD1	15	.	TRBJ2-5	CASSPPLGQGETQYF	TGTGCCAGCTCACCACCGTTAGGACAGGGGGAGACCCAGTACTTC
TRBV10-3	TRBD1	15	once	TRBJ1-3	CAISLTGNSGNTIYF	TGTGCCATCAGTTTGACAGGGAACTCTGGAAACACCATATATTTT
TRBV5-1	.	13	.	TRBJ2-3	CASSSSRTDTQYF	TGCGCCAGCAGCTCCTCGAGGACAGATACGCAGTATTTT
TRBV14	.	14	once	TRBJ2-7	CASSQTRSSYEQYF	TGTGCCAGCAGCCAAACCCGGAGCTCCTACGAGCAGTACTTC
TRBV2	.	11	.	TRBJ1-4	CASRRNEKLFF	TGTGCCAGCAGGCGGAATGAAAAACTGTTTTTT
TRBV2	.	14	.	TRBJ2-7	CASDPEGDTYEQYF	TGTGCCAGCGACCCGGAAGGGGACACCTACGAGCAGTACTTC
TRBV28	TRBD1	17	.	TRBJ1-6	CASSLTGTVLDNSPLHF	TGTGCCAGCAGTTTGACGGGGACAGTTTTGGATAATTCACCCCTCCACTTT
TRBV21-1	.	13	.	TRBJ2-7	CASNQRGAYEQYF	TGTGCCAGCAACCAGCGGGGAGCCTACGAGCAGTACTTC
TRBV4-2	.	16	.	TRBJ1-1	CASSQGTSGLNTEAFF	TGTGCCAGCAGCCAAGGAACATCGGGTTTGAACACTGAAGCTTTCTTT
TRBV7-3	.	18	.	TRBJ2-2	CASSLIPSREVHTGELFF	TGTGCCAGCAGCTTAATCCCCTCGAGGGAGGTTCACACCGGGGAGCTGTTTTTT
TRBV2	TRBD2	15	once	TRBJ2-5	CASSAGGTRLGTQYF	TGTGCCAGCAGTGCGGGGGGGACTCGATTGGGGACCCAGTACTTC
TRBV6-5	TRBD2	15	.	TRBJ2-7	CASSRTSGRASEQYF	TGTGCCAGCAGCCGGACTAGCGGGAGGGCGAGCGAGCAGTACTTC
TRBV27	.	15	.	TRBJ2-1	CASRGIRSSYNEQFF	TGTGCCAGCCGGGGGATTAGGAGCTCCTACAATGAGCAGTTCTTC
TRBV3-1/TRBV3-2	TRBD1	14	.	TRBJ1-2	CASSKDREGYGYTF	TGTGCCAGCAGCAAAGACAGGGAAGGCTATGGCTACACCTTC
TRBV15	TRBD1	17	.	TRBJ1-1	CATSRDPGQGQNTEAFF	TGTGCCACCAGCAGAGATCCAGGACAGGGGCAGAACACTGAAGCTTTCTTT
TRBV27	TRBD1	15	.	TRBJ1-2	CASSFSGTGRRGYTF	TGTGCCAGCAGTTTCTCCGGGACAGGGAGACGTGGCTACACCTTC
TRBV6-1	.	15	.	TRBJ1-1	CASSDRGVMNTEAFF	TGTGCCAGCAGTGACAGGGGTGTGATGAACACTGAAGCTTTCTTT